This T cell receptor beta chain was recovered during a study of shared clonotypes between healthy human individuals. About the research overall: The plates for each donor numbered three CD4 naive, three CD4 memory, two CD8 naive and one CD8 memory.

The protocol was immunoSEQ multiplex PCR, while the TCRdb copy is restricted to in-frame clones and leaves out a portion. The profile shows hundreds of thousands of clones, 96% of them singletons. Naive CD8 cells comprised CD45RO-negative, CCR7-positively selected cells, excluding terminally differentiated effector memory CD45RA+ cells. This CDR3 region has 13 residues. Germline V lookup: CDR1 MNHEY, CDR2 SMNVEV (reference sequence). Trimming shortened V by 2 bases and J by 6 bases, and 7 bases separated the two germline ends. This TCR came from a young woman in good health. Sequencing used naive CD8+ T cells sorted from blood. The rearrangement uses TRBV27 and TRBJ2-2; the D is unclear. The CDR3, as DNA: TGTGCCAGCAGTTTAAGACCGTCCGGGGAGCTGTTTTTT. Its protein is CASSLRPSGELFF.